These 22 T cell receptor beta chains were sequenced from one sample in a study of a mutant IDH1 vaccine in newly diagnosed glioma. Profiling relied on immunoSEQ multiplex PCR, and the TCRdb table lists in-frame clones only, not all of them. The repertoire holds approximately 60,000 clones, with about 88% as singletons. What these receptors recognize is not known. Time point denoted: week 23, last vaccination. The vaccine gave 300 ug of a 20-mer mutant IDH1 peptide subcutaneously per dose. Specimen: PBMCs, collected from a glioma patient whose treatment included an IDH1 peptide vaccine. All receptors come from a man aged 25 to 45 with glioma.

The chain links TRBV7-8 to TRBJ1-2; TRBD1 matches 9 bases. CDR1 is SGHVS and CDR2 is FQNEAQ in the germline V gene. Trimming took 1 base from V and 5 from J; bases not matched to a gene: 17. The CDR3 extends over 19 amino acids. The CDR3 DNA follows: TGTGCCAGCAGCTTAGTTAGACCCGGGACAGGGTCTTACCGATATGGCTACACCTTC. Its translation is CASSLVRPGTGSYRYGYTF.

The chain recombines TRBV7-9 with TRBJ1-1, with TRBD1 matching 9 bases. Looked up from germline, CDR1 is SEHNR and CDR2 is FQNEAQ (reference sequence). Losses at the gene ends were 1 base for V and 6 bases for J; bases not matched to a gene: 3. The CDR3 runs to 14 residues. DNA of the CDR3: TGTGCCAGCAGCTTAGAGGACAGGGGTCCTGAAGCTTTCTTT. Amino acids: CASSLEDRGPEAFF. Variable domain in full (rest from reference TRBV7-9 and TRBJ1-1): DTGVSQNPRHKITKRGQNVTFRCDPISEHNRLYWYRQTLGQGPEFLTYFQNEAQLEKSRLLSDRFSAERPKGSFSTLEIQRTEQGDSAMYLCASSLEDRGPEAFFGQGTRLTVV.

The V call is TRBV5-1, the J call TRBJ2-7; no reliable D call. The V gene lost 2 bases and the J gene lost 9 bases, with 15 bases spanning the gap. This CDR3 contains 13 residues. CDR1 and CDR2 (germline): SGHRS, YFSETQ. The CDR3 coding sequence is TGCGCCAGCAGCTTTGTCCTACCCCAGGCGCAGTACTTC. Residues: CASSFVLPQAQYF.

This rearrangement joins TRBV7-7 to TRBJ2-5, with TRBD2 identical over 13 bases. V trimming: 5 bases; J trimming: 2 bases; junction bases outside the gene matches: 8. In germline, CDR1 is SSHAT, CDR2 FNYEAQ (reference sequence). The length of the CDR3 is 17 residues. CDR3 DNA: TGTGCCAGCAGCAAGGGACTAGCGGGGAGTATACAAGAGACCCAGTACTTC. Protein sequence: CASSKGLAGSIQETQYF.

The CDR3 DNA follows: TGTGCCAGCAGGGGACAGGCGAGCTCCTACGAGCAGTACTTC. It encodes CASRGQASSYEQYF. The chain carries TRBV6-5 and TRBJ2-7; 8 bases line up with TRBD1. Looked up from germline, CDR1 is MNHEY and CDR2 is SVGAGI. This CDR3 is 14 amino acids long. J gave up 0 bases and V 6 bases, and 4 bases lay outside the gene matches.

The chain joins TRBV9 to TRBJ2-3, with a tentative D call TRBD2 (6 bases). Germline loops: CDR1 SGDLS, CDR2 YYNGEE. The CDR3 extends over 18 amino acids. V lost 0 bases, J lost 0 bases, and 17 bases lay in between. The CDR3 protein is CASSVARLGGGSTDTQYF. The CDR3 DNA reads as TGTGCCAGCAGCGTAGCCCGCCTGGGTGGGGGGAGCACAGATACGCAGTATTTT. The variable domain in full, with the rest retrieved from reference TRBV9 and TRBJ2-3, is DSGVTQTPKHLITATGQRVTLRCSPRSGDLSVYWYQQSLDQGLQFLIQYYNGEERAKGNILERFSAQQFPDLHSELNLSSLELGDSALYFCASSVARLGGGSTDTQYFGPGTRLTVL.

This clone appeared once. The V and J genes are TRBV10-2 and TRBJ2-1; 11 nucleotides agree with TRBD2. The trim removed 4 bases at V and 4 bases at J, leaving 3 bases unmatched. CDR3 length: 15 amino acids. Germline CDR1 and CDR2: WSHSY and SAAADI. The CDR3 DNA reads as TGCGCCAGCAGTGTGACTAGCGGGGCGTACAATGAGCAGTTCTTC. Protein sequence: CASSVTSGAYNEQFF.

This clone was detected only a few times. This sequence joins TRBV19 and TRBJ1-1, with TRBD1 as a possible D gene (5 bases). CDR1 is LNHDA, CDR2 SQIVND, per germline (reference sequence). The CDR3 loop spans 14 amino acids. V lost 6 bases and J lost 6, with 17 bases in between. CDR3 in amino acids: CASSVLGPGAEAFF. CDR3 nucleotides: TGTGCCAGTAGCGTTCTCGGGCCGGGGGCTGAAGCTTTCTTT.

The chain has TRBV7-9 and TRBJ1-2; D is uncertain. V was trimmed by 5 bases and J by 5 bases, leaving 18 bases between them. This CDR3 contains 15 residues. CDR1 and CDR2 from the germline V gene are SEHNR and FQNEAQ (reference sequence). The CDR3 nucleotides are TGTGCCAGCAGCGGAAGCGACATCAAACCATATGGCTACACCTTC. It codes for CASSGSDIKPYGYTF.

V usage is TRBV4-1 and J usage is TRBJ1-5; 9 bases map to TRBD1. The CDR3 consists of 18 residues. The V and J ends lost 0 bases and 4 bases, in that order; junction bases with no gene match: 10. Germline assignment: CDR1 MGHRA and CDR2 YSYEKL. CDR3 coding DNA: TGCGCCAGCAGCCAAGACAGGGCGGGACAGGGAGTAAATCAGCCCCAGCATTTT. This gives the protein CASSQDRAGQGVNQPQHF.

A few counts support this clone. This chain joins TRBV18 and TRBJ2-4; 7 positions match TRBD2. With V trimmed by 0 bases and J by 4 bases, 3 bases remained unmatched. This CDR3 is 15 amino acids long. Germline CDR1 is KGHSH and CDR2 is LQKENI. The CDR3 reads CASSPPGGVKNIQYF. CDR3 sequence (DNA): TGTGCCAGCTCACCACCGGGAGGGGTTAAAAACATTCAGTACTTC.

This chain joins TRBV7-2 and TRBJ2-7; 7 bases agree with TRBD1. V gave up 8 bases and J gave up 4 bases; unmatched junction bases: 5. The CDR3 covers 12 residues. Germline CDR1 SGHTA, CDR2 FQGNSA. The CDR3 here is CASSQTGYEQYF. The DNA for the CDR3 is TGTGCCAGCTCACAGACAGGGTACGAGCAGTACTTC.

The chain is built from TRBV27 and TRBJ1-5; D is undetermined. The V and J ends lost 0 bases and 7 bases respectively, with 13 bases between them. The CDR3 is 15 amino acids. Germline CDR1 MNHEY, CDR2 SMNVEV (reference sequence). The CDR3 loop is CASSLSAGGGQPQHF. DNA for the CDR3: TGTGCCAGCAGTTTATCTGCGGGAGGCGGGCAGCCCCAGCATTTT.

The chain couples TRBV19 to TRBJ2-2; D is unclear. The CDR3 contains 14 residues. Trimming took 3 bases from V and 4 from J, leaving 9 bases between them. Germline CDR1 reads LNHDA; CDR2 reads SQIVND (reference sequence). The CDR3: CASSIILLTGELFF. The CDR3 nucleotides read TGTGCCAGTAGTATTATTTTGCTCACCGGGGAGCTGTTTTTT.

Only a few counts were recorded for this clone. The CDR3 spells CASSQTGGHQPQHF. The CDR3 coding sequence is TGTGCCAGCAGCCAGACAGGGGGCCATCAGCCCCAGCATTTT. This chain connects TRBV7-6 to TRBJ1-5, with TRBD1 matching over 10 bases. V trimming: 5 bases; J trimming: 5 bases; junction bases outside the gene matches: 3. Germline-derived CDR1 and CDR2 are SGHVS and FNYEAQ. The CDR3 spans 14 residues.

This chain uses TRBV30 with TRBJ1-4; unclear D gene. CDR1 is GTSNPN, CDR2 SVGIG, per germline (reference sequence). V was pared by 2 bases and J by 3 bases, with 28 bases between. There are 20 residues in the CDR3. The CDR3 spells CAWSKFLARGFPLANEKLFF. CDR3 nucleotides: TGTGCCTGGAGTAAATTCCTGGCCCGGGGATTCCCTTTAGCTAATGAAAAACTGTTTTTT.

CDR3 loop: CSVAAGTSGGARETQYF. For the CDR3, the DNA is TGCAGCGTCGCCGCCGGGACTAGCGGGGGGGCGCGCGAGACCCAGTACTTC. The chain combines TRBV29-1 with TRBJ2-5; 16 bases are a match to TRBD2. Germline loops: CDR1 SQVTM, CDR2 ANQGSEA. CDR3 length: 17 amino acids. J gave up 5 bases and V 6 bases, and 12 bases lay outside the gene matches.

The chain joins TRBV9 to TRBJ2-6; no clear D gene. V was trimmed by 0 bases and J by 4 bases, leaving 8 bases between them. This CDR3 region has 15 residues. CDR1 is SGDLS, CDR2 YYNGEE, per germline. Here the CDR3 reads CASSVVANGANVLTF. The CDR3 DNA reads as TGTGCCAGCAGCGTAGTAGCTAACGGGGCCAACGTCCTGACTTTC.

This chain joins TRBV2 and TRBJ1-2, with D possibly being TRBD1 (5 bases). The CDR3 length is 14 residues. Germline loops: CDR1 SNHLY, CDR2 FYNNEI. Between the trimmed V and J ends, which lost 6 bases and 3 bases, there was a span of 14 bases. The DNA of the CDR3 is TGTGCCAGCAGGGGCCGGGGCCACGACTATGGCTACACCTTC. Protein product: CASRGRGHDYGYTF.

This clone was observed a single time. The gene calls are TRBV5-4 and TRBJ2-2, with a possible D match to TRBD1 (5 bases). V dropped 4 bases and J dropped 4 bases, with 11 bases sitting between them. Germline CDR1 SGHNT, CDR2 YYREEE (reference sequence). The CDR3 runs 14 residues. The CDR3 region is CASSPTEITGELFF. CDR3 nucleotides: TGTGCCAGCAGCCCGACAGAAATCACCGGGGAGCTGTTTTTT.

This clone occurred once. The chain links TRBV28 to TRBJ2-7, with D hard to call. Germline V gene sequence: CDR1 MDHEN, CDR2 SYDVKM. Trimming removed 4 bases at V and 4 bases at J, with 17 bases between. The CDR3 sequence is 15 residues long. The CDR3 spells CASSSLFGAQYEQYF. The CDR3 bases are TGTGCCAGCAGTTCCCTCTTTGGTGCCCAATACGAGCAGTACTTC.

The gene calls are TRBV6-1 and TRBJ2-7, with D possibly TRBD1 on 5 matching bases. Germline assignment: CDR1 MNHNS and CDR2 SASEGT. The CDR3 contains 15 residues. V was trimmed by 0 bases and J by 0 bases, leaving 9 bases between them. The CDR3 DNA is TGTGCCAGCAGTGAAGCTTGGACACCCTCCTACGAGCAGTACTTC. Encoded protein: CASSEAWTPSYEQYF.